The 15 T cell receptor beta chains given below trace back to one sample, sequenced in a study of cytotoxic CD8 clonotypes in ibrutinib-treated CLL. The assay was immunoSEQ multiplex PCR, and TCRdb's table has in-frame clones only and misses some. The data hold over 120,000 clones, with 60% to 85% observed a single time. The sample was PBMCs, taken after 24 months of ibrutinib treatment. The receptors stem from a human donor with chronic lymphocytic leukemia.

The chain has TRBV6-5 and TRBJ2-2; TRBD2 matches at 7 bases. There are 15 residues in the CDR3. Germline V gene lookup returns CDR1 MNHEY and CDR2 SVGAGI. CDR3 bases: TGTGCTACCCAGACCCCGGGACTAAGCGCCGGGGAGCTGTTTTTT. Protein sequence: CATQTPGLSAGELFF.

J is TRBJ1-2 and V is TRBV19; 8 bases align to TRBD1. Germline-derived CDR1 and CDR2 are LNHDA and SQIVND (reference sequence). V lost 3 bases to trimming and J lost 4 bases; unmatched junction nucleotides: 13. The CDR3 is made up of 17 amino acids. The CDR3 DNA reads TGTGCCAGTAGTATTGGTAGCCCGACAGGGGCCCGCTATGGCTACACCTTC. Translating gives CASSIGSPTGARYGYTF. The complete variable domain, with remaining parts taken from reference TRBV19 and TRBJ1-2, reads DGGITQSPKYLFRKEGQNVTLSCEQNLNHDAMYWYRQDPGQGLRLIYYSQIVNDFQKGDIAEGYSVSREKKESFPLTVTSAQKNPTAFYLCASSIGSPTGARYGYTFGSGTRLTVV.

V usage is TRBV2 and J usage is TRBJ2-3; D gene ambiguous. Deletions cut 8 bases from V and 1 base from J, with 4 bases between. Germline loops: CDR1 SNHLY, CDR2 FYNNEI. The CDR3 loop spans 11 amino acids. The CDR3 DNA follows: TGTGCCAGCGGGGGCACAGATACGCAGTATTTT. This translates into CASGGTDTQYF.

The chain combines TRBV28 with TRBJ2-7; D is uncertain. The CDR3 totals 15 residues. The germline V gene encodes CDR1 MDHEN and CDR2 SYDVKM. The V and J ends lost 4 bases and 2 bases respectively, with 15 bases between them. The DNA for the CDR3 is TGTGCCAGCAGTTATCGGGTGGAAGGGCCCTACGAGCAGTACTTC. As protein: CASSYRVEGPYEQYF.

V and J are TRBV5-1 and TRBJ2-2; the D call may be TRBD1 or TRBD2 (5 bases each). CDR3 length equals 14 residues. V was clipped by 6 bases and J by 3 bases, with 12 bases between them. Germline V gene lookup returns CDR1 SGHRS and CDR2 YFSETQ. CDR3 amino acids: CASTRGAYTGELFF. In DNA, the CDR3 is TGCGCCAGCACTCGAGGGGCCTACACCGGGGAGCTGTTTTTT.

The V and J genes are TRBV5-1 and TRBJ2-7, with D perhaps matching TRBD1 (6 bases). The CDR3 has 11 residues. CDR1 is SGHRS, CDR2 YFSETQ, per germline. V lost 4 bases and J 8 bases, leaving 10 bases between the germline ends. The CDR3 sequence: CASSAGTKQYF. The CDR3 DNA reads TGCGCCAGCAGCGCAGGGACAAAGCAGTACTTC.

The chain is built from TRBV7-9 and TRBJ2-2; a possible D gene is TRBD1 (5 bases). Trimming took off 3 bases at V and 4 bases at J, with 9 bases between the two ends. The germline gives CDR1 SEHNR, CDR2 FQNEAQ (reference sequence). The CDR3 is made up of 14 amino acids. CDR3 sequence reads: CASSLRQGTGELFF. The CDR3 DNA follows: TGTGCCAGCAGCTTGAGGCAGGGCACCGGGGAGCTGTTTTTT.

The table lists this clone with a few counts. CDR3 nucleotide sequence: TGTGCCAGCAGCTTGGCCAAGGGACTGGGTGTTGAGACCCAGTACTTC. Translated, it gives CASSLAKGLGVETQYF. The gene calls are TRBV5-6 and TRBJ2-5; maybe TRBD2 (6 bases). The germline CDR1 and CDR2 sequences are SGHDT and YYEEEE. V lost 0 bases, J lost 5 bases, and 17 bases lay in between. CDR3 length: 16 amino acids.

This clone is a singleton in its sample. The V and J genes are TRBV2 and TRBJ1-3; 9 nucleotides agree with TRBD1. V dropped 6 bases and J dropped 5; count of bases not matched to a gene: 8. From germline, CDR1 is SNHLY and CDR2 FYNNEI. CDR3 length: 15 amino acids. This chain's CDR3 is CASRPGQGQRNTIYF. The CDR3 nucleotides are TGTGCCAGCAGACCCGGACAGGGGCAAAGAAACACCATATATTTT.

This clone was detected only once. This chain connects TRBV27 to TRBJ2-6; the D is unclear. V lost 8 bases and J lost 0, with 5 bases in between. CDR3 length: 13 amino acids. Germline V gives CDR1 MNHEY, CDR2 SMNVEV (reference sequence). The CDR3 region is CASANSGANVLTF. CDR3 DNA: TGTGCCAGCGCTAACTCTGGGGCCAACGTCCTGACTTTC.

The rearrangement joins TRBV2 to TRBJ2-3; 9 bases fit TRBD1. This CDR3 contains 16 residues. Trimming took 7 bases from V and 4 from J; bases not matched to a gene: 12. Germline V lookup: CDR1 SNHLY, CDR2 FYNNEI. The CDR3 sequence is CASTQDRGIGADTQYF. The CDR3 DNA sequence: TGTGCCAGCACCCAGGACAGGGGAATAGGTGCAGATACGCAGTATTTT.

The chain joins TRBV30 to TRBJ2-7; TRBD1 aligns across 8 bases. V shed 5 bases and J 8 bases; nucleotides not matched to a gene: 5. There are 11 residues in the CDR3. Germline V gives CDR1 GTSNPN, CDR2 SVGIG (reference sequence). DNA for the CDR3: TGTGCCTGGGGAGGGACAGGAAAGCAGTACTTC. Protein: CAWGGTGKQYF.

This clone was observed a single time. V gene TRBV7-9 combines with J gene TRBJ1-1, with D unclear. Germline loops: CDR1 SEHNR, CDR2 FQNEAQ (reference sequence). The CDR3 contains 16 residues. V lost 5 bases and J lost 3, with 19 bases in between. The CDR3 is CASSPPTRQEDTEAFF. The CDR3, as DNA: TGTGCCAGCAGCCCCCCTACGAGACAAGAGGACACTGAAGCTTTCTTT.

For this clone: This same CDR3 is encoded by further DNA sequences in the sample. The J gene is TRBJ2-5, the V gene TRBV28, with TRBD2 matching 11 bases. This CDR3 has 14 residues. Losses at the gene ends were 6 bases for V and 1 base for J; bases not matched to a gene: 1. Germline V gene lookup returns CDR1 MDHEN and CDR2 SYDVKM. The CDR3 bases are TGTGCCAGCAGCCTAGCGGGGGGCCAAGAGACCCAGTACTTC. Amino acid sequence: CASSLAGGQETQYF.

J is TRBJ1-2 and V is TRBV7-2; 8 bases agree with TRBD1. Losses at the gene ends were 1 base for V and 8 bases for J; bases not matched to a gene: 15. Germline V gives CDR1 SGHTA, CDR2 FQGNSA. This CDR3 is 17 amino acids long. CDR3 in DNA: TGTGCCAGCAGCTTAGTGGGTGTCAGGGGGCGGTCACGGGGCTACACCTTC. Amino acids: CASSLVGVRGRSRGYTF.